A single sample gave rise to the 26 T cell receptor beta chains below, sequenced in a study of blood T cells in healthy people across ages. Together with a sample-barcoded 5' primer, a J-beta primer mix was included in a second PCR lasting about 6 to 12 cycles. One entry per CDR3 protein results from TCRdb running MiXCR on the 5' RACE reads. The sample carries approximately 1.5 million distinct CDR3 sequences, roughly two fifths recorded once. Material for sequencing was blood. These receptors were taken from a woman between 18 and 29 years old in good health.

CDR3: CASSYSFAEETQYF. The CDR3 bases are TGTGCCAGCAGTTACTCGTTCGCGGAAGAGACCCAGTACTTC. The chain has TRBV6-6 and TRBJ2-4; D is ambiguous. The J call is in doubt because the DNA end fits TRBJ2-5 better. The CDR3 has 14 residues. Germline CDR1 and CDR2: MNHNY and SVGAGI (reference sequence).

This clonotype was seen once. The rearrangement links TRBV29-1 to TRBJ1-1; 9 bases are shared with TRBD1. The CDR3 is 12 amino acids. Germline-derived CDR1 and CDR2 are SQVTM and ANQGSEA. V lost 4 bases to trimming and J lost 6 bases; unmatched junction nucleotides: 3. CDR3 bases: TGCAGCGTTGCACAGGGGGCCGCTGAAGCTTTCTTT. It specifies CSVAQGAAEAFF.

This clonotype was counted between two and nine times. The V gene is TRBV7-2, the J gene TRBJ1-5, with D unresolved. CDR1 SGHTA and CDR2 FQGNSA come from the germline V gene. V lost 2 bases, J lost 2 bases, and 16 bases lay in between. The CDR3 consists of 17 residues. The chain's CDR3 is CASSLNGGPGGNQPQHF. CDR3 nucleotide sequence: TGTGCCAGCAGCTTAAATGGCGGGCCTGGGGGCAATCAGCCCCAGCATTTT.

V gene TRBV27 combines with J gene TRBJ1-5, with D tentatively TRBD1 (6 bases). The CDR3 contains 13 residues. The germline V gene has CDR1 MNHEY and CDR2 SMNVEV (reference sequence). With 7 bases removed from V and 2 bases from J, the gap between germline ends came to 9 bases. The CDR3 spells CASKTGGNQPQHF. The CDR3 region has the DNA TGTGCCAGCAAGACAGGAGGCAATCAGCCCCAGCATTTT.

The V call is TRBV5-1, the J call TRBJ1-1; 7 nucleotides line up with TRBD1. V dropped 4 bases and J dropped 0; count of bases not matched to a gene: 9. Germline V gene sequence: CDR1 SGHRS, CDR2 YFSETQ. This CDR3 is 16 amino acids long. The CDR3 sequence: CASSDATGPMNTEAFF. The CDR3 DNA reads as TGCGCCAGCAGCGATGCGACAGGGCCAATGAACACTGAAGCTTTCTTT.

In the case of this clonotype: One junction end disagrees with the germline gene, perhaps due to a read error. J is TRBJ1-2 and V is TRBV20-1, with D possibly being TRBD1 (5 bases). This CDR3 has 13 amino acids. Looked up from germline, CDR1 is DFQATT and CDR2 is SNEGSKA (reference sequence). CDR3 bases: TGCGGTGCTTCTTCCCAGGGCGACTATGGCTACACCTTC. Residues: CGASSQGDYGYTF.

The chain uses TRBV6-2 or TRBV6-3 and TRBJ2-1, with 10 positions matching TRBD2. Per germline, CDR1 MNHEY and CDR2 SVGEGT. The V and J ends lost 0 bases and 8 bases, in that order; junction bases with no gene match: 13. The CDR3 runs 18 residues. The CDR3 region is CASSYSPTSGFVLDEQFF. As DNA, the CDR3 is TGTGCCAGCAGTTACTCCCCGACTAGCGGGTTCGTTCTCGATGAGCAGTTCTTC.

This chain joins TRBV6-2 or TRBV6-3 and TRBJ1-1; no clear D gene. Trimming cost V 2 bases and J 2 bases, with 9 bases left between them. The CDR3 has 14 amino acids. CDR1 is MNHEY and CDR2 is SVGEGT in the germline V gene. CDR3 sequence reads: CASSYRQFNTEAFF. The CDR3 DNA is TGTGCCAGCAGTTACCGGCAGTTCAACACTGAAGCTTTCTTT.

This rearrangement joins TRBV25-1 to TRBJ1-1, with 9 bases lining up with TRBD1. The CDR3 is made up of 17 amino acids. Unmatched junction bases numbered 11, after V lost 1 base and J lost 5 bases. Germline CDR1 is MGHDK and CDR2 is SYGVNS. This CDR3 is CASSEFRQGESKTEAFF. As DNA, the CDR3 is TGTGCCAGCAGTGAATTTAGACAGGGGGAATCAAAAACTGAAGCTTTCTTT.

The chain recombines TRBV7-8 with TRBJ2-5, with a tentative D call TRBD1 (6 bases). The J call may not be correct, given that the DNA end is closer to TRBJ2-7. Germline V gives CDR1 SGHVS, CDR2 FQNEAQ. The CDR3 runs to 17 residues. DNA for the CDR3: TGTGCCAGCAGCTTAGTCGTGGCGGGCAGGGGCCTCTACGAGCAGTACTTC. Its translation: CASSLVVAGRGLYEQYF.

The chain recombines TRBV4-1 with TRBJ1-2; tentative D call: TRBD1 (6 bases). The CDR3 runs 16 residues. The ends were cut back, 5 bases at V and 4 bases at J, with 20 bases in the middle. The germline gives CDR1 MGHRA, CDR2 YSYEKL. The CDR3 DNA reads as TGCGCCAGCAGCGAGGGGGGGGACCCCGCATTCTATGGCTACACCTTC. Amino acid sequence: CASSEGGDPAFYGYTF.

The CDR3 nucleotides are TGTGCCAGCACGACAGGGGGCCCTTATGGCTACACCTTC. This sequence encodes CASTTGGPYGYTF. The V call is TRBV9, the J call TRBJ1-2; 10 positions agree with TRBD1. This CDR3 has 13 amino acids. The trim removed 6 bases at V and 5 bases at J, leaving 4 bases unmatched. Germline CDR1 reads SGDLS; CDR2 reads YYNGEE.

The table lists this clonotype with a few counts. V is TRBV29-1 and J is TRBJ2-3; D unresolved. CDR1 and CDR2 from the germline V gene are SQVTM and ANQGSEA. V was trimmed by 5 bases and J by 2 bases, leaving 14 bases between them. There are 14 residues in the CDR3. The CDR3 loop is CSVCPLSHTDTQYF. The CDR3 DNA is TGCAGCGTTTGTCCGCTCTCTCACACAGATACGCAGTATTTT.

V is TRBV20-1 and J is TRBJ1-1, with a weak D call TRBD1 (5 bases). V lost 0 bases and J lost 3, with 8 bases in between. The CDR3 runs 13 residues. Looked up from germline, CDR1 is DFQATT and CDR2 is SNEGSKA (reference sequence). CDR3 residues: CSAREGRYTEAFF. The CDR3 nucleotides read TGCAGTGCTAGAGAGGGACGGTACACTGAAGCTTTCTTT.

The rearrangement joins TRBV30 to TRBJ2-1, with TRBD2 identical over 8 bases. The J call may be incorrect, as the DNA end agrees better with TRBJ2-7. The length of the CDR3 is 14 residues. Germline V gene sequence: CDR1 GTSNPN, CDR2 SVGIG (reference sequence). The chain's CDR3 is CAWTPGLGYNEQYF. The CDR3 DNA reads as TGTGCCTGGACGCCGGGACTAGGCTACAATGAGCAGTACTTC.

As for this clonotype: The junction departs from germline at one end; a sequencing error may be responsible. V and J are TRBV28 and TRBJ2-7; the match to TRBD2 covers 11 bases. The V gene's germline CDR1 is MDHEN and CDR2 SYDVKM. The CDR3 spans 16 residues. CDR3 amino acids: CARSLLLAGASYEQYF. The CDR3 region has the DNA TGTGCCCGCAGTCTCCTACTAGCGGGAGCCTCCTACGAGCAGTACTTC.

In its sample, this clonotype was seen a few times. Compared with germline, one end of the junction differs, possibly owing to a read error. CDR3 region: CASSQERSKDTQYF. CDR3 DNA sequence: TGCGCCAGCAGCCAAGAGAGGAGCAAAGATACGCAGTATTTT. The rearrangement joins TRBV4-3 to TRBJ2-3, with D unresolved. Germline CDR1 reads LGHNA; CDR2 reads YSLEER. There are 14 residues in the CDR3.

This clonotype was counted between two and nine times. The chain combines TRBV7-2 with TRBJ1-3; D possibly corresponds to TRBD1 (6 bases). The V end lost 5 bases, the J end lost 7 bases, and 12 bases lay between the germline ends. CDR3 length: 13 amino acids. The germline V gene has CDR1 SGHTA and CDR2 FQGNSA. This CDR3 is CASSPGTLNTIYF. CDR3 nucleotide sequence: TGTGCCAGCAGCCCTGGGACATTGAACACCATATATTTT.

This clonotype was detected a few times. The CDR3 nucleotides read TGTGCCAGCAGTCCAATAGAGCGGGGGGGCACGTTCTTC. Translated, it gives CASSPIERGGTFF. The chain has TRBV6-2 or TRBV6-3 and TRBJ2-1; 10 positions agree with TRBD2. V dropped 5 bases and J dropped 15; count of bases not matched to a gene: 10. The germline V gene has CDR1 MNHEY and CDR2 SVGEGT. The CDR3 runs 13 residues.

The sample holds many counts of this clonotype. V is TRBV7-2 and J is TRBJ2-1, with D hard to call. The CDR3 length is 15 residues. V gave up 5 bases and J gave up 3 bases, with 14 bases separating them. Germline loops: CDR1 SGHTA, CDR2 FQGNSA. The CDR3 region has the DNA TGTGCCAGCAGCCTGGGAAACGCATACTACAATGAGCAGTTCTTC. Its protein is CASSLGNAYYNEQFF.

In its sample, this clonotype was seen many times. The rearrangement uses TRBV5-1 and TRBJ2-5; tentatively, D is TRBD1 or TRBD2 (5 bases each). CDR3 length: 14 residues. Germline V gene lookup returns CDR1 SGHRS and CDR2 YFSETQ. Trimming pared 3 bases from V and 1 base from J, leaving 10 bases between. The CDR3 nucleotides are TGCGCCAGCAGCTCGAGAGGGGCCCAAGAGACCCAGTACTTC. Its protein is CASSSRGAQETQYF.

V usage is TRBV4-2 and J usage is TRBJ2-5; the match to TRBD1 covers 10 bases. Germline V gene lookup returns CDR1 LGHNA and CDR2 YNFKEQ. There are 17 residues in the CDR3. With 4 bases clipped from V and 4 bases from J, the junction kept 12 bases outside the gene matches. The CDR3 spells CASSRDPGQGITETQYF. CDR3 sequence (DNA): TGTGCCAGCAGCCGAGACCCGGGACAGGGGATAACAGAGACCCAGTACTTC.

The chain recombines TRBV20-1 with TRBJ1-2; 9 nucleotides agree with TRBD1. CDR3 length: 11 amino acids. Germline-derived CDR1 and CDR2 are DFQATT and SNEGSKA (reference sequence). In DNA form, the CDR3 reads TGCCGACAGGGGGTTGAAGGTGGCTACACCTTC. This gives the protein CRQGVEGGYTF.

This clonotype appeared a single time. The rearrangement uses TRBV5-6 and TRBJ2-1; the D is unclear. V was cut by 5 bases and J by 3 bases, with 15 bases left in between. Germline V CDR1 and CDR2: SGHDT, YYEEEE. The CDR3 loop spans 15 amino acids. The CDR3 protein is CASRPEYLNYNEQFF. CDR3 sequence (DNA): TGTGCCAGCAGGCCGGAGTACTTAAACTACAATGAGCAGTTCTTC.

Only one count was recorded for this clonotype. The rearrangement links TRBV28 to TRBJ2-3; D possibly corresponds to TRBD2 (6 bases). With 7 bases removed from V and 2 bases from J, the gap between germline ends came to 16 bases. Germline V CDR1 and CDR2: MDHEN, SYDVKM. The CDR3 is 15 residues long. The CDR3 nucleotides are TGTGCCAGCAAGCGGGCGGAGCGCTACACAGATACGCAGTATTTT. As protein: CASKRAERYTDTQYF. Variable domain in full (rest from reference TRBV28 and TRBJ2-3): DVKVTQSSRYLVKRTGEKVFLECVQDMDHENMFWYRQDPGLGLRLIYFSYDVKMKEKGDIPEGYSVSREKKERFSLILESASTNQTSMYLCASKRAERYTDTQYFGPGTRLTVL.

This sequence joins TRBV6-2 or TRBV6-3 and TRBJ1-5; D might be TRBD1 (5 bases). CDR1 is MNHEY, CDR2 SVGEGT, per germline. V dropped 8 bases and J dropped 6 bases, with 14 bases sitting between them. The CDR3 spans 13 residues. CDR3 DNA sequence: TGTGCCAGCTCTAGAGGGGATCCTCAGCCCCAGCATTTT. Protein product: CASSRGDPQPQHF.